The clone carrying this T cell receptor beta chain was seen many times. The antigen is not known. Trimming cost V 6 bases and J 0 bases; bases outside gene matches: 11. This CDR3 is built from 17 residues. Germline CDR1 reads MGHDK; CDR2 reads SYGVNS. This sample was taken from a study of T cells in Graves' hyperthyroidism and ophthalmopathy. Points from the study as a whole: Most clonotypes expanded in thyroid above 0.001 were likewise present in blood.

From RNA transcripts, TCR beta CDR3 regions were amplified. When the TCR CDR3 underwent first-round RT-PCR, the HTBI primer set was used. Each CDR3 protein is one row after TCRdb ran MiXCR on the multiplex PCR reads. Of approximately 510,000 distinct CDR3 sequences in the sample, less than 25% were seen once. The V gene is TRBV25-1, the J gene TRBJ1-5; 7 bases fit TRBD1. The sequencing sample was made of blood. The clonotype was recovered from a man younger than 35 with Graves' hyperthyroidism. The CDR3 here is CASSGGQPLSSNQPQHF. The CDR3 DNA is TGTGCCAGCAGCGGGGGACAGCCTCTATCTAGCAATCAGCCCCAGCATTTT.